One sample yielded the 30 T cell receptor beta chains listed below, sequenced in a study of blood T cell repertoires in COVID-19. Libraries were prepared by immunoSEQ multiplex PCR; TCRdb keeps only in-frame clonotypes and omits some of them. The sample has 95,000 to 150,000 clones; approximately 91% are singletons. Sequencing was carried out using peripheral blood. The receptor source for this set is a woman older than 75 with acute or convalescent COVID-19.

This clone was recorded a few times. The chain couples TRBV27 to TRBJ1-5, with 9 positions matching TRBD1. The CDR3 runs to 16 residues. The germline V gene encodes CDR1 MNHEY and CDR2 SMNVEV (reference sequence). V dropped 4 bases and J dropped 2; count of bases not matched to a gene: 6. This CDR3 reads CASSSRTGVGNQPQHF. CDR3 nucleotides: TGTGCCAGCAGTTCACGGACAGGGGTGGGCAATCAGCCCCAGCATTTT.

V and J are TRBV24-1 and TRBJ2-2; 9 bases are a match to TRBD1. In germline, CDR1 is KGHDR, CDR2 SFDVKD. The CDR3 totals 16 residues. Germline trimming cut 7 bases from V and 4 bases from J; bases unmatched to any gene: 9. CDR3 DNA sequence: TGTGCCACCAGCATACCGGGACAGGGCCCCACCGGGGAGCTGTTTTTT. Translating it yields CATSIPGQGPTGELFF.

This clone was seen a handful of times. The chain uses TRBV27 and TRBJ2-7, with 11 bases fitting TRBD2. The ends lost 3 bases at V and 5 bases at J; junction bases unmatched: 6. The CDR3 has 15 amino acids. CDR1 is MNHEY and CDR2 is SMNVEV in the germline V gene (reference sequence). The CDR3 coding sequence is TGTGCCAGCAGTTTTGGACTAGCGGGTTCGCACGAGCAGTACTTC. It yields the protein CASSFGLAGSHEQYF.

V and J are TRBV20-1 and TRBJ2-5; 10 bases agree with TRBD2. This CDR3 has 14 residues. With 3 bases clipped from V and 5 bases from J, the junction kept 6 bases outside the gene matches. CDR1 and CDR2 (germline): DFQATT, SNEGSKA (reference sequence). The CDR3 loop is CSASRAGGEETQYF. The CDR3 nucleotides read TGCAGTGCTAGTAGAGCGGGGGGGGAGGAGACCCAGTACTTC.

This clone was counted only a few times. The gene calls are TRBV11-2 and TRBJ2-5; 8 nucleotides agree with TRBD2. The germline V gene has CDR1 SGHAT and CDR2 FQNNGV. The CDR3 consists of 14 residues. V trimming: 6 bases; J trimming: 4 bases; junction bases outside the gene matches: 7. In DNA form, the CDR3 reads TGTGCCAGCAGTAGCCGGGGGGGCGGAGAGACCCAGTACTTC. Translated: CASSSRGGGETQYF.

The CDR3 here is CASSETVSRGTEAFF. For the CDR3, the DNA is TGTGCCAGCAGTGAAACTGTTAGTAGGGGCACTGAAGCTTTCTTT. J is TRBJ1-1 and V is TRBV2; D possibly corresponds to TRBD1 (5 bases). Germline V gene data show CDR1 as SNHLY and CDR2 as FYNNEI. The CDR3 has 15 residues. Trimming stripped 2 bases from V and 4 bases from J, with 14 bases between.

The chain couples TRBV6-1 to TRBJ1-2; TRBD1 might be the D (5 bases). The CDR3 has 13 residues. Trimming left V 2 bases short and J 3 bases short, with 7 bases between. From germline, CDR1 is MNHNS and CDR2 SASEGT. The CDR3 is CASSEQGDYGYTF. The DNA for the CDR3 is TGTGCCAGCAGTGAACAGGGTGACTATGGCTACACCTTC.

The genes are TRBV9 and TRBJ2-2, with 13 bases fitting TRBD2. The CDR3 covers 15 residues. Per the germline V gene, CDR1 is SGDLS and CDR2 is YYNGEE. J gave up 8 bases and V 5 bases, and 6 bases lay outside the gene matches. CDR3: CASSWTSGGGGELFF. CDR3 DNA sequence: TGTGCCAGCAGTTGGACTAGCGGGGGTGGTGGGGAGCTGTTTTTT.

The J gene is TRBJ1-6, the V gene TRBV2, with D perhaps TRBD1 (6 bases). Trimming stripped 5 bases from V and 5 bases from J, with 16 bases between. The CDR3 is 16 residues long. Germline lookup yields CDR1 SNHLY and CDR2 FYNNEI. CDR3 sequence: CASSLTGTRNNSPLHF. CDR3 DNA: TGTGCCAGCAGTCTAACCGGGACAAGGAATAATTCACCCCTCCACTTT. Using reference TRBV2 and TRBJ1-6 for the parts outside the CDR3, the full variable domain is EPEVTQTPSHQVTQMGQEVILRCVPISNHLYFYWYRQILGQKVEFLVSFYNNEISEKSEIFDDQFSVERPDGSNFTLKIRSTKLEDSAMYFCASSLTGTRNNSPLHFGNGTRLTVT.

This clone was observed a single time. V gene TRBV4-1 combines with J gene TRBJ2-2; TRBD2 matches 7 bases. J was trimmed by 4 bases and V by 6 bases; bases with no gene match: 5. The length of the CDR3 is 14 residues. Germline loops: CDR1 MGHRA, CDR2 YSYEKL. In DNA form, the CDR3 reads TGCGCCAGCAGTCAACCGGGGGGCACCGGGGAGCTGTTTTTT. It yields the protein CASSQPGGTGELFF.

V usage is TRBV7-9 and J usage is TRBJ1-2; tentatively, D is TRBD1 (5 bases). The ends were cut back, 1 base at V and 0 bases at J, with 9 bases in the middle. Germline V gene data show CDR1 as SEHNR and CDR2 as FQNEAQ (reference sequence). This CDR3 has 15 amino acids. The DNA of the CDR3 is TGTGCCAGCAGCTTAGGGGGCAACTCTAACTATGGCTACACCTTC. Protein sequence: CASSLGGNSNYGYTF. Variable domain in full (rest from reference TRBV7-9 and TRBJ1-2): DTGVSQNPRHKITKRGQNVTFRCDPISEHNRLYWYRQTLGQGPEFLTYFQNEAQLEKSRLLSDRFSAERPKGSFSTLEIQRTEQGDSAMYLCASSLGGNSNYGYTFGSGTRLTVV.

This chain joins TRBV6-4 and TRBJ2-3, with 7 bases identical to TRBD1. This CDR3 is 18 amino acids long. Per the germline V gene, CDR1 is MRHNA and CDR2 is SNTAGT. V lost 6 bases to trimming and J lost 0 bases; unmatched junction nucleotides: 15. CDR3 loop: CASRPGPGTVSSTDTQYF. CDR3 in DNA: TGTGCCAGCAGGCCCGGTCCCGGGACAGTTTCCAGCACAGATACGCAGTATTTT.

The CDR3 DNA reads as TGCGCCAGCAGCTTGCAGGGGGCCTATAATGAAAAACTGTTTTTT. Protein sequence: CASSLQGAYNEKLFF. J is TRBJ1-4 and V is TRBV5-1, with 8 positions matching TRBD1. In germline, CDR1 is SGHRS, CDR2 YFSETQ. The CDR3 length is 15 residues. V trimming: 1 base; J trimming: 4 bases; junction bases outside the gene matches: 3.

This chain joins TRBV6-6 and TRBJ1-2, with TRBD1 identical over 7 bases. V lost 5 bases to trimming and J lost 4 bases; unmatched junction nucleotides: 7. Germline CDR1 and CDR2: MNHNY and SVGAGI (reference sequence). The CDR3 contains 14 residues. The CDR3 protein is CASSIRTGVYGYTF. The DNA for the CDR3 is TGTGCCAGCAGTATTCGGACAGGTGTCTATGGCTACACCTTC.

The CDR3: CASSTRTGRYEQYF. CDR3 sequence (DNA): TGTGCCAGTAGTACCAGGACAGGGCGCTACGAGCAGTACTTC. The chain joins TRBV19 to TRBJ2-7; 8 positions match TRBD1. CDR1 is LNHDA, CDR2 SQIVND, per germline (reference sequence). The trim removed 4 bases at V and 3 bases at J, leaving 5 bases unmatched. This CDR3 has 14 amino acids. Filled out from reference TRBV19 and TRBJ2-7, the complete variable domain reads DGGITQSPKYLFRKEGQNVTLSCEQNLNHDAMYWYRQDPGQGLRLIYYSQIVNDFQKGDIAEGYSVSREKKESFPLTVTSAQKNPTAFYLCASSTRTGRYEQYFGPGTRLTVT.

As DNA, the CDR3 is TGTGCCAGTAGTATAGAGTCGACTAGCGGGGCTCGTCAGTACTTC. It yields the protein CASSIESTSGARQYF. The V call is TRBV19, the J call TRBJ2-7, with 11 bases fitting TRBD2. J lost 10 bases, V lost 0 bases, and 8 bases had no gene match. Looked up from germline, CDR1 is LNHDA and CDR2 is SQIVND (reference sequence). This CDR3 has 15 amino acids.

The chain couples TRBV6-5 to TRBJ2-1; D might be TRBD2 (6 bases). Germline lookup yields CDR1 MNHEY and CDR2 SVGAGI. The V and J ends lost 6 bases and 7 bases respectively, with 7 bases between them. The length of the CDR3 is 11 residues. The CDR3 nucleotides read TGTGCCAGCAGGGACTATAATGAGCAGTTCTTC. It codes for CASRDYNEQFF.

The chain combines TRBV7-2 with TRBJ2-1; D gene uncertain. The CDR3 spans 11 residues. V was clipped by 6 bases and J by 7 bases, with 7 bases between them. The germline gives CDR1 SGHTA, CDR2 FQGNSA. Here the CDR3 DNA reads TGTGCCAGCAGTCGGTCAAATGAGCAGTTCTTC. Residues: CASSRSNEQFF. The full variable domain, rest sourced from reference TRBV7-2 and TRBJ2-1, is GAGVSQSPSNKVTEKGKDVELRCDPISGHTALYWYRQSLGQGLEFLIYFQGNSAPDKSGLPSDRFSAERTGGSVSTLTIQRTQQEDSAVYLCASSRSNEQFFGPGTRLTVL.

The gene calls are TRBV2 and TRBJ2-1, with 9 bases aligning to TRBD2. In germline, CDR1 is SNHLY, CDR2 FYNNEI. The J segment lost 6 bases and the V segment lost 2 bases, leaving 5 bases of the junction unmatched. This CDR3 contains 15 residues. The CDR3 sequence: CASSEIAGAINEQFF. In nucleotides, the CDR3 is TGTGCCAGCAGTGAAATAGCGGGGGCCATCAATGAGCAGTTCTTC.

The chain employs TRBV6-6 and TRBJ1-1, with 9 nucleotides matching TRBD1. J gave up 5 bases and V 6 bases, and 7 bases lay outside the gene matches. The CDR3 is 14 residues long. From germline, CDR1 is MNHNY and CDR2 SVGAGI (reference sequence). The CDR3 spells CASSQNRGQTEAFF. As DNA, the CDR3 is TGTGCCAGCAGCCAAAACAGGGGGCAAACTGAAGCTTTCTTT.

The chain joins TRBV2 to TRBJ2-1; 7 positions agree with TRBD2. The CDR3 loop spans 14 amino acids. V shed 8 bases, J shed 3 bases, and the junction held 7 bases outside the gene matches. The germline CDR1 and CDR2 sequences are SNHLY and FYNNEI. The CDR3 is CASSERGSYNEQFF. The CDR3 coding sequence is TGTGCCAGCTCTGAACGCGGGAGCTACAATGAGCAGTTCTTC.

The genes are TRBV5-1 and TRBJ2-3, with 7 bases that match TRBD1. J was trimmed by 6 bases and V by 4 bases; bases with no gene match: 23. CDR1 and CDR2 from the germline V gene are SGHRS and YFSETQ. This CDR3 is 19 amino acids long. The DNA for the CDR3 is TGCGCCAGCAGCCTGGATGCCCCATCCGGGGACAGAAATCCGGATACGCAGTATTTT. It specifies CASSLDAPSGDRNPDTQYF.

The chain couples TRBV28 to TRBJ2-7; D uncertain. The CDR3 consists of 11 residues. V was pared by 5 bases and J by 3 bases, with 5 bases between. From germline, CDR1 is MDHEN and CDR2 SYDVKM. Here the CDR3 DNA reads TGTGCCAGCAGTCTTTACTACGAGCAGTACTTC. Translated: CASSLYYEQYF.

The chain joins TRBV11-3 to TRBJ1-4; a weak D match, TRBD1 (5 bases). Germline V lookup: CDR1 SGHNT, CDR2 YENEEA. Deletions cut 2 bases from V and 0 bases from J, with 10 bases between. The CDR3 totals 16 residues. The chain's CDR3 is CASSLKRGSTNEKLFF. DNA for the CDR3: TGTGCCAGCAGCTTAAAACGGGGGTCAACTAATGAAAAACTGTTTTTT. Based on the CDR3 plus reference TRBV11-3 and TRBJ1-4, the full variable domain is EAGVVQSPRYKIIEKKQPVAFWCNPISGHNTLYWYLQNLGQGPELLIRYENEEAVDDSQLPKDRFSAERLKGVDSTLKIQPAELGDSAVYLCASSLKRGSTNEKLFFGSGTQLSVL.

The chain joins TRBV29-1 to TRBJ2-7; 9 bases line up with TRBD2. The CDR3 spans 15 residues. Germline assignment: CDR1 SQVTM and CDR2 ANQGSEA. Trimming at V came to 0 bases and at J to 3 bases, leaving 6 bases not matched to a gene. Here the CDR3 DNA reads TGCAGCGTTGAAGATAGGACTAGCGAGAACTACGAGCAGTACTTC. Protein sequence: CSVEDRTSENYEQYF.

The rearrangement links TRBV5-4 to TRBJ1-2, with D perhaps TRBD1 (5 bases). This CDR3 is 16 amino acids long. V was trimmed by 6 bases and J by 1 base, leaving 19 bases between them. Germline CDR1 and CDR2: SGHNT and YYREEE (reference sequence). CDR3 loop: CASTTSNGQGNYGYTF. CDR3 DNA: TGTGCCAGCACTACTTCAAACGGTCAGGGTAACTATGGCTACACCTTC.

The chain carries TRBV7-6 and TRBJ2-3; weak D call: TRBD1 (5 bases). This CDR3 is 12 amino acids long. With 2 bases removed from V and 6 bases from J, the gap between germline ends came to 6 bases. Germline CDR1 is SGHVS and CDR2 is FNYEAQ. The CDR3 region is CASSLQGDTQYF. For the CDR3, the DNA is TGTGCCAGCAGCTTACAGGGTGATACGCAGTATTTT. Full variable domain (remainder filled in from reference TRBV7-6 and TRBJ2-3): GAGVSQSPRYKVTKRGQDVALRCDPISGHVSLYWYRQALGQGPEFLTYFNYEAQQDKSGLPNDRFSAERPEGSISTLTIQRTEQRDSAMYRCASSLQGDTQYFGPGTRLTVL.

This sequence joins TRBV5-1 and TRBJ1-1, with D perhaps matching TRBD1 (5 bases). In germline, CDR1 is SGHRS, CDR2 YFSETQ. V lost 4 bases, J lost 0 bases, and 10 bases lay in between. The CDR3 is made up of 14 amino acids. The CDR3 protein is CASSAQVLNTEAFF. For the CDR3, the DNA is TGCGCCAGCAGCGCACAGGTGTTGAACACTGAAGCTTTCTTT.

This clone was counted once. The rearrangement joins TRBV4-1 to TRBJ2-7; possible D gene TRBD1, 6 bases. CDR1 is MGHRA and CDR2 is YSYEKL in the germline V gene. The CDR3 has 15 residues. Trimming pared 2 bases from V and 2 bases from J, leaving 13 bases between. CDR3 region: CASSQSDRPPYEQYF. CDR3 DNA: TGCGCCAGCAGCCAATCTGACAGGCCCCCCTACGAGCAGTACTTC.

The chain has TRBV3-1 (or the pseudogene TRBV3-2) and TRBJ2-3, with 7 nucleotides matching TRBD2. V trimming: 4 bases; J trimming: 2 bases; junction bases outside the gene matches: 9. In germline, CDR1 is LGHDT, CDR2 YNNKEL (reference sequence). The CDR3 contains 16 residues. This CDR3 reads CASSLGTILSTDTQYF. CDR3 bases: TGTGCCAGCAGCCTAGGGACTATCCTTTCCACAGATACGCAGTATTTT.